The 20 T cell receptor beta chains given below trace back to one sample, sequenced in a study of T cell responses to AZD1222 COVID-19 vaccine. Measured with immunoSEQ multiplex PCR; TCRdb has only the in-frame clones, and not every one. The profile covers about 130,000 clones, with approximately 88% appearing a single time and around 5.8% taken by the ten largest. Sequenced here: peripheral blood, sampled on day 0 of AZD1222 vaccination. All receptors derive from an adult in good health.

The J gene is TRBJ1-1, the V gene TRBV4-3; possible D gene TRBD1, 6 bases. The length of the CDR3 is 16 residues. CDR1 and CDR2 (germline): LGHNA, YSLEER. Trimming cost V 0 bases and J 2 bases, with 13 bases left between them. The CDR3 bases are TGCGCCAGCAGCCAAGAGCTCCCAGGGGTCAACACTGAAGCTTTCTTT. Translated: CASSQELPGVNTEAFF.

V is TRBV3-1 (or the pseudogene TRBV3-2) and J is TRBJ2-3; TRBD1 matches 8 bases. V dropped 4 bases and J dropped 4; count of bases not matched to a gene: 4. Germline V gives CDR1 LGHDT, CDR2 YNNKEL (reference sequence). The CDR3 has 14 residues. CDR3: CASSLSDRADTQYF. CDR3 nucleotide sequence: TGTGCCAGCAGCCTATCGGACAGGGCAGATACGCAGTATTTT.

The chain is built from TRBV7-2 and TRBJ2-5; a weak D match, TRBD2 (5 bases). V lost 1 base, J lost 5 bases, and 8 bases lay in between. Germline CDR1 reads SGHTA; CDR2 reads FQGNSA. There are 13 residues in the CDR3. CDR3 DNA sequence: TGTGCCAGCAGCTTAGTTAGGGAGGAGACCCAGTACTTC. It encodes CASSLVREETQYF.

The CDR3 region is CASSPFGGPYNSPLHF. The CDR3 bases are TGTGCCAGCAGCCCTTTCGGAGGGCCATATAATTCACCCCTCCACTTT. V is TRBV5-8 and J is TRBJ1-6, with D unclear. The V gene lost 4 bases and the J gene lost 4 bases, with 15 bases spanning the gap. Germline V gene data show CDR1 as SGHTS and CDR2 as YDEGEE. This CDR3 has 16 amino acids.

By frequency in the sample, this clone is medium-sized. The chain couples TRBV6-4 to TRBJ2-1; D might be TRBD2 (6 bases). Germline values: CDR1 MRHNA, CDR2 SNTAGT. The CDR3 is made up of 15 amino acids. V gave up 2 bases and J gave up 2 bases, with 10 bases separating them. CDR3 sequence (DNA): TGTGCCAGCAGTGACAAGGAGGGGACCTACAATGAGCAGTTCTTC. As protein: CASSDKEGTYNEQFF.

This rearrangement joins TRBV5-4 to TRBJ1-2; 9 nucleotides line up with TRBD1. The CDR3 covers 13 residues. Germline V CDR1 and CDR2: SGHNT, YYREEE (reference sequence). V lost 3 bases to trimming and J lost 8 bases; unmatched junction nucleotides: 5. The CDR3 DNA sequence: TGTGCCAGCAGCTCAACAGGGGGCGGGGGCTACACCTTC. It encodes CASSSTGGGGYTF. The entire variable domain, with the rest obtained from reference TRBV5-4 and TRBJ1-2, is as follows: ETGVTQSPTHLIKTRGQQVTLRCSSQSGHNTVSWYQQALGQGPQFIFQYYREEENGRGNFPPRFSGLQFPNYSSELNVNALELDDSALYLCASSSTGGGGYTFGSGTRLTVV.

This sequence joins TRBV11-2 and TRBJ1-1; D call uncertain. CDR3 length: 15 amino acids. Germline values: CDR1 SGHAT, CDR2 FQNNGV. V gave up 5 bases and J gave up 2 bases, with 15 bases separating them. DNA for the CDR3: TGTGCCAGCAGCCGCGCCAAAATGAGTAACACTGAAGCTTTCTTT. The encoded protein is CASSRAKMSNTEAFF.

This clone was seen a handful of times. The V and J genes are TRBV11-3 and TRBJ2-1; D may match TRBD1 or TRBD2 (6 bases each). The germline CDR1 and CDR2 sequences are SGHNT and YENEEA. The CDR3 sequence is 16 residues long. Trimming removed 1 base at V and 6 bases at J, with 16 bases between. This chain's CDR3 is CASSLGRGRTVNEQFF. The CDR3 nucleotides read TGTGCCAGCAGCTTAGGAAGGGGGAGGACCGTCAATGAGCAGTTCTTC.

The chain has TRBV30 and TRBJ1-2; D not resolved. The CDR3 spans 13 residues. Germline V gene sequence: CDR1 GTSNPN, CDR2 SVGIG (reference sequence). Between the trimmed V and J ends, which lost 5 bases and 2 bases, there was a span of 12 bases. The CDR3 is CAWGGPGNYGYTF. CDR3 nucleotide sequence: TGTGCCTGGGGAGGGCCGGGGAACTATGGCTACACCTTC.

CDR3 in amino acids: CASSQGRAVHGYTF. CDR3 in DNA: TGTGCCAGCAGCCAGGGCAGGGCAGTACATGGCTACACCTTC. The rearrangement joins TRBV3-1 (or the pseudogene TRBV3-2) to TRBJ1-2; D is perhaps TRBD1 (5 bases). The germline V and J ends were trimmed by 3 bases and 6 bases, with 14 bases remaining between them. Germline V lookup: CDR1 LGHDT, CDR2 YNNKEL (reference sequence). This CDR3 is 14 amino acids long.

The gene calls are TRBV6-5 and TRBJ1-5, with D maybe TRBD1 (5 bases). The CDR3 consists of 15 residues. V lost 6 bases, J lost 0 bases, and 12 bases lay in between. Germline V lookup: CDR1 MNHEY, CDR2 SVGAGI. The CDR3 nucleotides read TGTGCCAGCAGAGTGGACATTAATAGCAATCAGCCCCAGCATTTT. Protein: CASRVDINSNQPQHF.

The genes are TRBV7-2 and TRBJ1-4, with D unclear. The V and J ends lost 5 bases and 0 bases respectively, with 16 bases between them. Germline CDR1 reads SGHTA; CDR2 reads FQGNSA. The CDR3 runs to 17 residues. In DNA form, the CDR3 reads TGTGCCAGCAGCCCTCCGGGGAGAAATGCAACTAATGAAAAACTGTTTTTT. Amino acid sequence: CASSPPGRNATNEKLFF.

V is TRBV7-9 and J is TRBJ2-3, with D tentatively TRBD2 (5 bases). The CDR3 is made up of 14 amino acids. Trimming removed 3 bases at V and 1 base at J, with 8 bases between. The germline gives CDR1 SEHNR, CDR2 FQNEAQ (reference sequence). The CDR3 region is CASSFGEGTDTQYF. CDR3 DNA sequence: TGTGCCAGCAGCTTCGGGGAAGGCACAGATACGCAGTATTTT. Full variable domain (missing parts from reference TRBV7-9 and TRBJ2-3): DTGVSQNPRHKITKRGQNVTFRCDPISEHNRLYWYRQTLGQGPEFLTYFQNEAQLEKSRLLSDRFSAERPKGSFSTLEIQRTEQGDSAMYLCASSFGEGTDTQYFGPGTRLTVL.

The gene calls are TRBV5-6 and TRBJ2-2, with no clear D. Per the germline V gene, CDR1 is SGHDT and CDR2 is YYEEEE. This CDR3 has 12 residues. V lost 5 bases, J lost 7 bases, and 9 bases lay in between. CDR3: CASSSINGELFF. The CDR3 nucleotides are TGTGCCAGCAGTTCAATAAACGGGGAGCTGTTTTTT.

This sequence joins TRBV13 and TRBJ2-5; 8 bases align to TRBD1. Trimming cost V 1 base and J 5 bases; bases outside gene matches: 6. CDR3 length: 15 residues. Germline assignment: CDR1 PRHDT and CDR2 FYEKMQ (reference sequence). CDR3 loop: CASSLETGAGETQYF. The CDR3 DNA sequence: TGTGCCAGCAGCTTAGAGACAGGGGCAGGGGAGACCCAGTACTTC.

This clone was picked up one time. The CDR3 protein is CASSHEWGQSNQPQHF. The CDR3 region has the DNA TGCGCCAGCAGCCATGAGTGGGGACAGAGCAATCAGCCCCAGCATTTT. The chain employs TRBV4-3 and TRBJ1-5; 7 bases are shared with TRBD1. The CDR3 consists of 16 residues. Germline assignment: CDR1 LGHNA and CDR2 YSLEER. V trimming: 3 bases; J trimming: 1 base; junction bases outside the gene matches: 6.

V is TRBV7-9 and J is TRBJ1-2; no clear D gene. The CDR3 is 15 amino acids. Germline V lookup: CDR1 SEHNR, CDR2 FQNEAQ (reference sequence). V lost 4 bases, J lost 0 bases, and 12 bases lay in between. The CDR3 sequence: CASSSAEVANYGYTF. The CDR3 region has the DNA TGTGCCAGCAGCTCCGCAGAAGTCGCTAACTATGGCTACACCTTC.

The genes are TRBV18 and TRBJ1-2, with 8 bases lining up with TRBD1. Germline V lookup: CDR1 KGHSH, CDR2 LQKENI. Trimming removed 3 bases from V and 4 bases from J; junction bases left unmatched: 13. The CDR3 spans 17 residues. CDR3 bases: TGTGCCAGCTCACCTATCGGGACAGGCGCAGGGGGCTATGGCTACACCTTC. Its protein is CASSPIGTGAGGYGYTF.

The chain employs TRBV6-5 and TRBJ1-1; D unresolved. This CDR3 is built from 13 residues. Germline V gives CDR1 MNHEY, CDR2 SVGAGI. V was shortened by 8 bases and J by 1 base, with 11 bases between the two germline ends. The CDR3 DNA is TGTGCCAGCTTCTTGACTGAGAACACTGAAGCTTTCTTT. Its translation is CASFLTENTEAFF.

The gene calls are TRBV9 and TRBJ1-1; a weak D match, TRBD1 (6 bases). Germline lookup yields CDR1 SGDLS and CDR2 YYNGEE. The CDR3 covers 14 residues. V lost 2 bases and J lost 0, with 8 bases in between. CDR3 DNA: TGTGCCAGCAGCGTCACAGGGATGAACACTGAAGCTTTCTTT. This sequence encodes CASSVTGMNTEAFF.